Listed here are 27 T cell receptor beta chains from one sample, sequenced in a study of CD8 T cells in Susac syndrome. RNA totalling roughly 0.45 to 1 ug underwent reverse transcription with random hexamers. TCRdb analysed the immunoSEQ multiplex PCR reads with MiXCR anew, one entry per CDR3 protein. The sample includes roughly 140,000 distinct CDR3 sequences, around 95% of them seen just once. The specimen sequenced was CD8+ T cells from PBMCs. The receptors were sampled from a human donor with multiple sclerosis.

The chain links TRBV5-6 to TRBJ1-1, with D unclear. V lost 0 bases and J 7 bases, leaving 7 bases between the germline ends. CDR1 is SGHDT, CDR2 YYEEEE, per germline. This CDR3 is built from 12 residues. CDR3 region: CASSLVVNEAFF. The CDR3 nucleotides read TGTGCCAGCAGCTTGGTGGTGAATGAAGCTTTCTTT. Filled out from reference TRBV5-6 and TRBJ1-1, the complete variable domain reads DAGVTQSPTHLIKTRGQQVTLRCSPKSGHDTVSWYQQALGQGPQFIFQYYEEEERQRGNFPDRFSGHQFPNYSSELNVNALLLGDSALYLCASSLVVNEAFFGQGTRLTVV.

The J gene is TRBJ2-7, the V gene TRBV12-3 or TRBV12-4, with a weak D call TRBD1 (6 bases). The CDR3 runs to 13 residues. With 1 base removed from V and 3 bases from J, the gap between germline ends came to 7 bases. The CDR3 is CASSLDRDYEQYF. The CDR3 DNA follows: TGTGCCAGCAGTTTAGACAGGGACTACGAGCAGTACTTC.

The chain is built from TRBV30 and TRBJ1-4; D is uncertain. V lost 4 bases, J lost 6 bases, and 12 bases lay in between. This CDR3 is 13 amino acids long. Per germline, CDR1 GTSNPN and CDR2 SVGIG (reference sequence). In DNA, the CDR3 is TGTGCCTGGAAACCGGGAAAGGATGAAAAACTGTTTTTT. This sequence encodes CAWKPGKDEKLFF.

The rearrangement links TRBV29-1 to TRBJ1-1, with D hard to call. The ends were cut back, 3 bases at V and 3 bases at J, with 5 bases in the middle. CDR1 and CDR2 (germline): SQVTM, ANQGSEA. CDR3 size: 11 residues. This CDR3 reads CSVEVYTEAFF. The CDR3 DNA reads TGCAGCGTTGAGGTTTACACTGAAGCTTTCTTT.

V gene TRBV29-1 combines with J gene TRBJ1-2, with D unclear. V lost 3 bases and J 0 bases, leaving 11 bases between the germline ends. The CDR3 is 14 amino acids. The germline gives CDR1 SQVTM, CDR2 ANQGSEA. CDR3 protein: CSVDEQSSNYGYTF. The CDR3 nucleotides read TGCAGCGTTGATGAGCAGTCCTCTAACTATGGCTACACCTTC.

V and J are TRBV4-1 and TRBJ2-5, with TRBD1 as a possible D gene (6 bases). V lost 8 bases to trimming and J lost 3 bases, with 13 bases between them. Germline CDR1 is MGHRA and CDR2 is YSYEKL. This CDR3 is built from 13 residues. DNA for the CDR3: TGCGCCAGCCGCCGGGACAACAAAGAGACCCAGTACTTC. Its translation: CASRRDNKETQYF.

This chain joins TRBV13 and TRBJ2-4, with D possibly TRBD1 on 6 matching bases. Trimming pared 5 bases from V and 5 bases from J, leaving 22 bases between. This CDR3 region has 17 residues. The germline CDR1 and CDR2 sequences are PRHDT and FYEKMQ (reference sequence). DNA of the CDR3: TGTGCCAGCAGCCCAGGTGGGGCAGGGGTTTTACAAAACATTCAGTACTTC. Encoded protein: CASSPGGAGVLQNIQYF.

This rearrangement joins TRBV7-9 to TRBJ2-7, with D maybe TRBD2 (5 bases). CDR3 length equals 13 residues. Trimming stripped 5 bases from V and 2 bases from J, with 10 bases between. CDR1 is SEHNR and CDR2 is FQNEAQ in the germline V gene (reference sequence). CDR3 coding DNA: TGTGCCAGCAGCGGGGAGTCTGCCTACGAGCAGTACTTC. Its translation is CASSGESAYEQYF.

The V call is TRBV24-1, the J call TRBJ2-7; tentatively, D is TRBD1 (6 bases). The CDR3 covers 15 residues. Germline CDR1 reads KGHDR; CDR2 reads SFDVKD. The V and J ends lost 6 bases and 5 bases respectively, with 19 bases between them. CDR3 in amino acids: CATSWSQGIRNEQYV. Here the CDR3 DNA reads TGTGCCACCAGTTGGTCACAGGGAATTAGGAACGAGCAGTACGTC.

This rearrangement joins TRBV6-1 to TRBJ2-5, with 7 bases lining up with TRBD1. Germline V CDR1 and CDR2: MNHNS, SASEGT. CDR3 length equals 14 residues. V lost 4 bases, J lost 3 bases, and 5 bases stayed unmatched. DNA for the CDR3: TGTGCCAGCAGTGCAGCCCAGGGGGAAGAGACCCAGTACTTC. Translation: CASSAAQGEETQYF.

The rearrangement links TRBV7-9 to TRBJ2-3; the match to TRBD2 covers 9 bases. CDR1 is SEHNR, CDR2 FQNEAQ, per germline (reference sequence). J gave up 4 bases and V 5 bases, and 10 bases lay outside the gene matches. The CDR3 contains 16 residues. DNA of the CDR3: TGTGCCAGCAGCGCCCCCCGGGCGGGGGGGCCAGATACGCAGTATTTT. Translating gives CASSAPRAGGPDTQYF. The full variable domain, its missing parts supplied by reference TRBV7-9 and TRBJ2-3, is DTGVSQNPRHKITKRGQNVTFRCDPISEHNRLYWYRQTLGQGPEFLTYFQNEAQLEKSRLLSDRFSAERPKGSFSTLEIQRTEQGDSAMYLCASSAPRAGGPDTQYFGPGTRLTVL.

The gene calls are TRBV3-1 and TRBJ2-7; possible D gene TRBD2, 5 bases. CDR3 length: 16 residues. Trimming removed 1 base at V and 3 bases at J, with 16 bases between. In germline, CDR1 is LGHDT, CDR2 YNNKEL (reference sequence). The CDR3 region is CASSQGVPPAGYEQYV. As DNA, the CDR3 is TGTGCCAGCAGCCAAGGAGTTCCTCCGGCGGGCTACGAGCAGTACGTC.

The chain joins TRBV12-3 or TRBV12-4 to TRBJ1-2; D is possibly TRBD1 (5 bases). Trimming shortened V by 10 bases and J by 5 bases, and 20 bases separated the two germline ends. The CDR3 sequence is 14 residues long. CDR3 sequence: CATSPGRGGYGYTF. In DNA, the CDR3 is TGTGCCACCTCCCCGGGAAGGGGAGGGTATGGCTACACCTTC.

The CDR3: CASSLSGQGKETQYF. In DNA, the CDR3 is TGTGCCAGCAGTTTATCTGGACAGGGGAAAGAGACCCAGTACTTC. The genes are TRBV27 and TRBJ2-5, with TRBD1 identical over 9 bases. V lost 0 bases to trimming and J lost 3 bases; unmatched junction nucleotides: 2. The CDR3 runs to 15 residues. Germline V lookup: CDR1 MNHEY, CDR2 SMNVEV (reference sequence).

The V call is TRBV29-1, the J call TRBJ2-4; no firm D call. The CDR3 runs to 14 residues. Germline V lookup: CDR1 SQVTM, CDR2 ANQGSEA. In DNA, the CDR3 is TGCACTAAAGAGGCAGAACTAGCCAAAAACATTCAGTACTTC. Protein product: CTKEAELAKNIQYF.

The CDR3 is CASSQFPDRGDSPLHF. The CDR3, as DNA: TGTGCCAGCAGCCAATTCCCCGACCGTGGGGACTCACCCCTCCACTTT. The chain employs TRBV3-1 and TRBJ1-6, with D tentatively TRBD1 (5 bases). The CDR3 runs to 16 residues. V lost 2 bases and J 10 bases, leaving 18 bases between the germline ends. Germline CDR1 and CDR2: LGHDT and YNNKEL (reference sequence).

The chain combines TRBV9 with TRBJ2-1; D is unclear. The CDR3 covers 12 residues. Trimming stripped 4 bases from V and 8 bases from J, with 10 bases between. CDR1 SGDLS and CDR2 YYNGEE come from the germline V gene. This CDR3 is CASSLISDEQFF. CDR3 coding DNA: TGTGCCAGCAGCTTGATCAGTGATGAGCAGTTCTTC.

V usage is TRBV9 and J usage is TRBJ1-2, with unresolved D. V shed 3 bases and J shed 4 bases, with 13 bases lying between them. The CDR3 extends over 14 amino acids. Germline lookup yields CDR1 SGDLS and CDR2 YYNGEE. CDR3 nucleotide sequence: TGTGCCAGCAGCGCGTCGACACCCATCTATGGCTACACCTTC. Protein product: CASSASTPIYGYTF.

For the CDR3, the DNA is TGTGCCAGCAGTACGACAGGGCCCACCGGGGAGCTGTTTTTT. It translates to CASSTTGPTGELFF. The chain joins TRBV12-3 or TRBV12-4 to TRBJ2-2; 7 nucleotides agree with TRBD1. V trimming: 5 bases; J trimming: 4 bases; junction bases outside the gene matches: 4. The CDR3 has 14 amino acids.

Written as DNA, the CDR3 is TGTGCCTGGGGCGGAAACACCATATATTTT. The encoded protein is CAWGGNTIYF. J is TRBJ1-3 and V is TRBV30; D gene uncertain. CDR3 size: 10 residues. Trimming removed 5 bases at V and 4 bases at J, with 3 bases between. In germline, CDR1 is GTSNPN, CDR2 SVGIG (reference sequence).

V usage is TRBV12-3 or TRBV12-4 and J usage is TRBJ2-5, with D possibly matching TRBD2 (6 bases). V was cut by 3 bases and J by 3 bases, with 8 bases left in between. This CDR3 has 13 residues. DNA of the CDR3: TGTGCCAGCAGTTTCGGCGGGGAAGAGACCCAGTACTTC. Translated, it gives CASSFGGEETQYF.

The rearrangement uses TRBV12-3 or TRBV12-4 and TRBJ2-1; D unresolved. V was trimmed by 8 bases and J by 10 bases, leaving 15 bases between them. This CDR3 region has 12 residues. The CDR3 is CASSYVEIEQFF. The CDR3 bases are TGTGCCAGCTCTTACGTGGAAATCGAGCAGTTCTTC.

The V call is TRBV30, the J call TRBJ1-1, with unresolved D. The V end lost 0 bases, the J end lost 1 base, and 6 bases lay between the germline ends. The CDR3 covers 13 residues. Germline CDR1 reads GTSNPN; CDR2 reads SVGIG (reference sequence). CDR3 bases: TGTGCCTGGAGTGTAAACTGGAACACTGAAGCTTTCTTT. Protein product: CAWSVNWNTEAFF.

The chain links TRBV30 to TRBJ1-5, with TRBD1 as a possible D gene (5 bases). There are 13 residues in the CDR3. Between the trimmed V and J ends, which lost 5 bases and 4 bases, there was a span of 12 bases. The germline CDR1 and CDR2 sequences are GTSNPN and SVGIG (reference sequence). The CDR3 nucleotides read TGTGCCTGGGGCTCGTCAGGGAATCAGCCCCAGCATTTT. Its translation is CAWGSSGNQPQHF.

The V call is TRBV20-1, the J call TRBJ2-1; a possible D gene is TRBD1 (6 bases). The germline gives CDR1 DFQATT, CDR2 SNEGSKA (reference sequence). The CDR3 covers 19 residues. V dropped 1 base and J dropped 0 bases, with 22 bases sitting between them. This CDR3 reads CSARGRRDRPHSSYNEQFF. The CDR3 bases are TGCAGTGCTAGAGGCCGCCGAGACAGGCCGCATAGCTCCTACAATGAGCAGTTCTTC.

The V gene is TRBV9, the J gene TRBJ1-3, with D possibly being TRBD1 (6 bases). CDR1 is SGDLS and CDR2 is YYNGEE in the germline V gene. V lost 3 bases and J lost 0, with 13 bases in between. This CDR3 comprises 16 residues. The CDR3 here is CASSGRGGSSGNTIYF. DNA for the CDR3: TGTGCCAGCAGCGGCCGAGGGGGTTCCTCTGGAAACACCATATATTTT.

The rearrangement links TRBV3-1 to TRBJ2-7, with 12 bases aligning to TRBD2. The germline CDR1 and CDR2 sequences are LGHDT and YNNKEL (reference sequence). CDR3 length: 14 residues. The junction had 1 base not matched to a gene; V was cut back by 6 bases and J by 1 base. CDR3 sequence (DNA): TGTGCCAGCAGGACTAGCGGGGGATCCTACGAGCAGTACTTC. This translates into CASRTSGGSYEQYF.